This T cell receptor (beta chain) comes out of a study of human T cells and chemical hapten exposure. TCRdb fed the RACE reads into MiXCR, producing one record per CDR3 protein. The sample lists 300,000 to 450,000 distinct CDR3 sequences, about 4.8% occurring once. Looked up from germline, CDR1 is MNHNY and CDR2 is SVGAGI (reference sequence). This CDR3 comprises 17 residues. The ends were cut back, 0 bases at V and 1 base at J, with 15 bases in the middle. The time point is: patch test 1, 2 weeks after DPC sensitization. The treatment: therapeutic diphenylcyclopropenone sensitization with weekly scalp DPC. In this sample, this clonotype turned up a few times.

The genes are TRBV6-6 and TRBJ2-5; no clear D gene. Here the sequenced sample was whole blood, taken in connection with sensitization to the hapten diphenylcyclopropenone (DPC). The TCR comes from a woman aged 45-59 years with alopecia areata. Some clones in this sample may be carry-over from other donors' samples. The CDR3 nucleotides read TGTGCCAGCAGTTACTCGATCGTTAGGCTTCCCCAAGAGACCCAGTACTTC. Protein product: CASSYSIVRLPQETQYF.